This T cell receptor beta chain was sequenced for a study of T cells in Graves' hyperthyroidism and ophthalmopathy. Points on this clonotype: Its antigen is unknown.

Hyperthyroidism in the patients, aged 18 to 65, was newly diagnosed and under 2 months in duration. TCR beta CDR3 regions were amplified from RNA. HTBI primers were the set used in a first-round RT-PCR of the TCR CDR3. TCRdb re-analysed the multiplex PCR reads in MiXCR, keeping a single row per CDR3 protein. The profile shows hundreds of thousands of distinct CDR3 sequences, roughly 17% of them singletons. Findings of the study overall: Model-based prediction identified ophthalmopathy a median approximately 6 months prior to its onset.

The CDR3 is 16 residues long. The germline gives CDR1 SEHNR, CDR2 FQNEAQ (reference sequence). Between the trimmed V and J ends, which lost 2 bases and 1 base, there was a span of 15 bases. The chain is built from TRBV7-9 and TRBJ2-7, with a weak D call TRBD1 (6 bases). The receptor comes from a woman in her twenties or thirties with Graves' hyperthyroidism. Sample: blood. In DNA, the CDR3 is TGTGCCAGCAGCTTACACGCCGGGACACAGTCCTACGAGCAGTACTTC. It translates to CASSLHAGTQSYEQYF.